This T cell receptor (beta chain) was sequenced for a study of cytomegalovirus exposure and HLA in healthy donors. Study-wide results and caveats: There were some V segments, including TRBV6-2 and TRBV6-3, excluded as indistinguishable.

A multiplex PCR was run with 60 Vbeta primers and 13 Jbeta primers. Only in-frame clones appear in the TCRdb table, and some are missing; sequencing was by immunoSEQ multiplex PCR. The table lists about 200,000 clones, 75% to 85% of them singletons, with 1.2% to 1.5% in the top ten. Per germline, CDR1 MNHEY and CDR2 SMNVEV (reference sequence). The CDR3 length is 14 residues. V shed 0 bases and J shed 6 bases, with 11 bases lying between them. As regards this clone: Its antigen remains unidentified.

Sequenced sample: PBMCs. The receptor was isolated from a girl between 5 and 17 years old in good health and CMV-seronegative. V gene TRBV27 combines with J gene TRBJ1-1; D is uncertain. CDR3 DNA sequence: TGTGCCAGCAGTTTATCGGGTAGCAGACCTGAAGCTTTCTTT. This gives the protein CASSLSGSRPEAFF.